This TCR beta chain is drawn from a study of cytomegalovirus exposure and HLA in healthy donors. Study background: Findings of an earlier analysis included roughly 110 million unique TCR beta sequences from 180 million or so T cells. Researchers found that roughly 81% of around 400 genotyped donors fell within the Caucasian-associated ancestry cluster.

This clone was recorded a few times. Its antigen is still unknown. Findings and caveats of the study: Analysis was carried out at a later point, and it linked a missense DCLRE1C variant to TCR beta V- and J-gene trimming.

PCR used 60 Vbeta primers and 13 Jbeta primers. Assay: immunoSEQ multiplex PCR; the TCRdb copy retains only in-frame clones and omits some. The sample records some 97,000 clones, around 79% being singletons. CDR1 is SGHTS, CDR2 YDEGEE, per germline. V was pared by 6 bases and J by 1 base, with 13 bases between. The length of the CDR3 is 14 residues. Sequences were obtained from PBMCs. The rearrangement joins TRBV5-8 to TRBJ1-2; D ambiguous. This TCR was sampled from a male donor in good health and CMV-seropositive. The CDR3: CASIKGGFNYGYTF. The CDR3 region has the DNA TGTGCCAGCATCAAAGGCGGATTTAACTATGGCTACACCTTC.